This T cell receptor (beta chain) appears in the sequencing data of a study of blood T cell repertoires in COVID-19. Authors' processing steps: Estimates of nucleated cell counts were drawn from the amplification of reference gene primers. This table comes from immunoSEQ multiplex PCR, and its TCRdb copy is limited to in-frame clones, with some not included. V, J and clone size are taken as reported in that table, and D and trimming were inferred from the DNA itself. The sample holds 250,000 or so clones, roughly 86% seen once. V lost 4 bases to trimming and J lost 5 bases, with 15 bases between them. CDR1 SGHDT and CDR2 YYEEEE come from the germline V gene. The CDR3 has 14 residues.

The rearrangement uses TRBV5-6 and TRBJ2-5, with a tentative D call TRBD2 (5 bases). The specimen was PBMCs or T cells enriched from blood (not recorded which). The source of this sequence is a woman younger than 30 who had recovered from COVID-19. The CDR3 is CASSPGLVGETQYF. The DNA of the CDR3 is TGTGCCAGCAGCCCGGGGTTGGTGGGGGAGACCCAGTACTTC.